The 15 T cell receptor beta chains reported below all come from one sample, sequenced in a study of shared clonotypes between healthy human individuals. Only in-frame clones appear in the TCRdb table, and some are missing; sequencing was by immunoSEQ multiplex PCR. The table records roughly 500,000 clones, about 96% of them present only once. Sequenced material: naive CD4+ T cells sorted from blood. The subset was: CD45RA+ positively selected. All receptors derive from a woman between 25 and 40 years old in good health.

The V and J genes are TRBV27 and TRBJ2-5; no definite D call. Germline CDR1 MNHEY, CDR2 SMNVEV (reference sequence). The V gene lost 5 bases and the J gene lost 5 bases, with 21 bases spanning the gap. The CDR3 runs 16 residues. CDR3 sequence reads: CASSPTRLGRMETQYF. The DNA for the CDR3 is TGTGCCAGCAGTCCGACCCGACTCGGACGGATGGAGACCCAGTACTTC.

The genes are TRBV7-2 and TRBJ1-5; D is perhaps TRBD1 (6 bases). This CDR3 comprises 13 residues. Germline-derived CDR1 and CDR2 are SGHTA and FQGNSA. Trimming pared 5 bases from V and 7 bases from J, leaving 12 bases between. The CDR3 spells CASSLNRAQPQHF. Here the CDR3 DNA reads TGTGCCAGCAGCCTGAACAGGGCGCAGCCCCAGCATTTT.

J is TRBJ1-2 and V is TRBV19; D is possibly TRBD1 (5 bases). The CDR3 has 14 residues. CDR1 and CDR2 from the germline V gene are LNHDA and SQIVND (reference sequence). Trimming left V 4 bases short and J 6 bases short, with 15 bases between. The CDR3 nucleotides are TGTGCCAGTAGTACCAGGGATCCGCGTAATGGCTACACCTTC. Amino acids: CASSTRDPRNGYTF.

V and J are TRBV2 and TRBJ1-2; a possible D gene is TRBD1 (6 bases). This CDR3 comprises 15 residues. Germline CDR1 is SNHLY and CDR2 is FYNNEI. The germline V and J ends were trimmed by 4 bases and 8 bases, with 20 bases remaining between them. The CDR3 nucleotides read TGTGCCAGCAGTGTGAATTCGGACAGTCCTGGGGGCTACACCTTC. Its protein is CASSVNSDSPGGYTF.

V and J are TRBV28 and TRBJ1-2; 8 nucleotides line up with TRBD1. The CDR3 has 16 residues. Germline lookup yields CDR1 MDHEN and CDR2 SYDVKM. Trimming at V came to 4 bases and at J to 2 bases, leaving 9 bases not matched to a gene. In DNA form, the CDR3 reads TGTGCCAGCAGTTCGGGGGGACAGGAGCAGAACTATGGCTACACCTTC. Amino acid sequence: CASSSGGQEQNYGYTF.

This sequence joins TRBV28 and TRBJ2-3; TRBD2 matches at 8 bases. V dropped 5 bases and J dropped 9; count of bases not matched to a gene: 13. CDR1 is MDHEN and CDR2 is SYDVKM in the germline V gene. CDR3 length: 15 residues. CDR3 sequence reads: CASSPRAGEVWTQYF. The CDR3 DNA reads TGTGCCAGCAGTCCAAGAGCGGGGGAAGTGTGGACGCAGTATTTT. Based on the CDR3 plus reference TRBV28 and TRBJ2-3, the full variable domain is DVKVTQSSRYLVKRTGEKVFLECVQDMDHENMFWYRQDPGLGLRLIYFSYDVKMKEKGDIPEGYSVSREKKERFSLILESASTNQTSMYLCASSPRAGEVWTQYFGPGTRLTVL.

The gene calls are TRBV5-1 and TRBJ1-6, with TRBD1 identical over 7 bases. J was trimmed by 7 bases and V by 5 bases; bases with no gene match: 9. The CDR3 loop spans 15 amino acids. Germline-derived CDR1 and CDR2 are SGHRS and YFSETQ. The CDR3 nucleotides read TGCGCCAGCAGTTCGGGACAGTTCGAGAATTCACCCCTCCACTTT. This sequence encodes CASSSGQFENSPLHF.

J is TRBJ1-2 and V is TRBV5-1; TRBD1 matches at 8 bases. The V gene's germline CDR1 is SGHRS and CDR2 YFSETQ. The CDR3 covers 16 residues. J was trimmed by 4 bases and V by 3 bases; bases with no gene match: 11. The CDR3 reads CASSWGQDRRFYGYTF. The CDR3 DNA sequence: TGCGCCAGCAGCTGGGGACAGGACCGACGGTTCTATGGCTACACCTTC.

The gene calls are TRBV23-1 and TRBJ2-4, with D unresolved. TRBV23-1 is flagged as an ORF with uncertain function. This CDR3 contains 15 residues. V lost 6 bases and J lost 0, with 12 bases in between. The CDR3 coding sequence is TGCGCCAGCAGCCCTCCCTGGATAGCCAAAAACATTCAGTACTTC. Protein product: CASSPPWIAKNIQYF.

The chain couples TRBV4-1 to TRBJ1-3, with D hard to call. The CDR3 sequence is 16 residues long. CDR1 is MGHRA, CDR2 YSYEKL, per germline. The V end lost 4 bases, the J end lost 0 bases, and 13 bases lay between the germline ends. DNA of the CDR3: TGCGCCAGCAGCCCCAGGTCAGACATCTCTGGAAACACCATATATTTT. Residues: CASSPRSDISGNTIYF.

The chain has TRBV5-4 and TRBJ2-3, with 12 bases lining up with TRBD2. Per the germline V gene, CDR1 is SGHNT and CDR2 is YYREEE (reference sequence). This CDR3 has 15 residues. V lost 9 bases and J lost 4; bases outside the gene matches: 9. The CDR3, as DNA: TGTGCCACTTATAGGGGACTAGCGGGTGCAGATACGCAGTATTTT. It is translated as CATYRGLAGADTQYF.

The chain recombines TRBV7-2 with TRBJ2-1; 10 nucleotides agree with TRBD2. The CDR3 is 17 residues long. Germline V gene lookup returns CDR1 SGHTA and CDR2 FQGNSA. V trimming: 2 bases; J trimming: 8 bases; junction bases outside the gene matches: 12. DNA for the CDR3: TGTGCCAGCAGCTTAACTAGCGGGACCCATTTAGGGGATGAGCAGTTCTTC. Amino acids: CASSLTSGTHLGDEQFF. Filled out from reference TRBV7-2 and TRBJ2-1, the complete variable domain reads GAGVSQSPSNKVTEKGKDVELRCDPISGHTALYWYRQSLGQGLEFLIYFQGNSAPDKSGLPSDRFSAERTGGSVSTLTIQRTQQEDSAVYLCASSLTSGTHLGDEQFFGPGTRLTVL.

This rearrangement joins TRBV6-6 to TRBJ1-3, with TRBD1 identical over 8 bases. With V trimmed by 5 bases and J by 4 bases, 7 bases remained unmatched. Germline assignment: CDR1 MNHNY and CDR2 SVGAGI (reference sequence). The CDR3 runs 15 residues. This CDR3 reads CASSVQGAIGNTIYF. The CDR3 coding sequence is TGTGCCAGCAGTGTCCAGGGGGCGATAGGAAACACCATATATTTT.

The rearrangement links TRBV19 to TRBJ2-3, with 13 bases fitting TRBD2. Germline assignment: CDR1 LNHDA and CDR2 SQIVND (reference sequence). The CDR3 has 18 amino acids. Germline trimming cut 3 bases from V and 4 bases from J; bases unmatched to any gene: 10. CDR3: CASSIPPRLAGGPDTQYF. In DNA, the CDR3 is TGTGCCAGTAGTATCCCACCCAGACTAGCGGGAGGCCCAGATACGCAGTATTTT.

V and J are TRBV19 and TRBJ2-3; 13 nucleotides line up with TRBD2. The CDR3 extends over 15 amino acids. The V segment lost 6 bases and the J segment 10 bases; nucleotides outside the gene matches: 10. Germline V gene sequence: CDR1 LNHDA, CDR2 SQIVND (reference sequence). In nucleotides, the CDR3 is TGTGCCAGTAGACAAGGGACTAGCGGGACCGGATCGCAGTATTTT. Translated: CASRQGTSGTGSQYF.